One TCR beta chain is described in this entry. The authors extracted RNA and reverse transcribed it into cDNA as the sequencing template. Profiled with immunoSEQ multiplex PCR; TCRdb holds only in-frame clones, not every one. This table has roughly 150,000 clones, around 55% appearing once. V was pared by 4 bases and J by 1 base, with 1 base of the junction left unmatched. Looked up from germline, CDR1 is GTSNPN and CDR2 is SVGIG (reference sequence). The CDR3 is 12 residues long. The record originates from a study of CD8+ T cells in alopecia areata. This sequence joins TRBV30 and TRBJ2-7, with TRBD1 matching over 7 bases. Sequences were derived from CD8+ T cells sorted from blood, sampled at week 0. This receptor was identified in a human donor with alopecia areata. CDR3 nucleotide sequence: TGTGCCTGGATGGACAGGTCCTACGAGCAGTACTTC. Its translation: CAWMDRSYEQYF.